These 23 T cell receptor beta chains came from one sample sequenced in a study of CD8 T cells in ankylosing spondylitis. TCRdb fed the 5' RACE reads into MiXCR, producing one record per CDR3 protein. This table holds about 240,000 distinct CDR3 sequences, roughly 8.6% found once. The sample consisted of blood, either unsorted or a sorted T cell fraction (not recorded which). The receptors shown here come from a male donor with ankylosing spondylitis or in good health (not recorded which).

This clonotype was counted many times. The chain joins TRBV4-2 to TRBJ1-6; D call uncertain. Germline lookup yields CDR1 LGHNA and CDR2 YNFKEQ. V lost 1 base, J lost 11 bases, and 15 bases lay in between. The CDR3 contains 15 residues. In DNA form, the CDR3 reads TGTGCCAGCAGCCAAGCGTGGGCAGTTAGTCCACCCCTCCACTTT. Protein: CASSQAWAVSPPLHF.

This clonotype has at least ten counts. The genes are TRBV5-1 and TRBJ2-5, with D tentatively TRBD2 (7 bases). V lost 6 bases to trimming and J lost 1 base, with 13 bases between them. The CDR3 consists of 14 residues. The germline gives CDR1 SGHRS, CDR2 YFSETQ. The CDR3 coding sequence is TGCGCCAGCACGCACGGGGGGCCCCAAGAGACCCAGTACTTC. This gives the protein CASTHGGPQETQYF.

This clonotype was detected only a few times. J is TRBJ2-5 and V is TRBV4-3; D uncertain. This CDR3 is 15 amino acids long. The germline V gene encodes CDR1 LGHNA and CDR2 YSLEER. Deletions cut 0 bases from V and 4 bases from J, with 12 bases between. The CDR3 region has the DNA TGCGCCAGCAGCCAAGATCGGTTCAGAGGAGAGACCCAGTACTTC. It yields the protein CASSQDRFRGETQYF.

The chain recombines TRBV6-4 with TRBJ2-7, with 9 bases aligning to TRBD2. CDR3 length equals 14 residues. The junction had 8 bases not matched to a gene; V was cut back by 7 bases and J by 4 bases. Germline V lookup: CDR1 MRHNA, CDR2 SNTAGT. CDR3 sequence: CASMSLAGPYEQYF. The CDR3 DNA reads TGTGCCAGCATGTCACTAGCGGGCCCGTACGAGCAGTACTTC.

The rearrangement uses TRBV7-2 and TRBJ2-5, with D unclear. Germline V gene lookup returns CDR1 SGHTA and CDR2 FQGNSA. The CDR3 is made up of 14 amino acids. V was pared by 2 bases and J by 7 bases, with 14 bases between. CDR3 residues: CASSLSNVLRTQYF. DNA for the CDR3: TGTGCCAGCAGCTTATCTAACGTGCTAAGGACCCAGTACTTC.

This clonotype has more than one count but fewer than ten. The J gene is TRBJ2-7, the V gene TRBV9; 8 nucleotides agree with TRBD2. Per the germline V gene, CDR1 is SGDLS and CDR2 is YYNGEE. Trimming cost V 0 bases and J 4 bases; bases outside gene matches: 6. The CDR3 has 15 amino acids. DNA of the CDR3: TGTGCCAGCAGCGTAGATGGGACTAGGGGTTACGAGCAGTACTTC. Amino acid sequence: CASSVDGTRGYEQYF. Using reference TRBV9 and TRBJ2-7 for the parts outside the CDR3, the full variable domain is DSGVTQTPKHLITATGQRVTLRCSPRSGDLSVYWYQQSLDQGLQFLIQYYNGEERAKGNILERFSAQQFPDLHSELNLSSLELGDSALYFCASSVDGTRGYEQYFGPGTRLTVT.

Only a few counts were recorded for this clonotype. The chain carries TRBV30 and TRBJ2-3, with D unresolved. Germline values: CDR1 GTSNPN, CDR2 SVGIG (reference sequence). The V gene lost 6 bases and the J gene lost 1 base, with 14 bases spanning the gap. This CDR3 spans 14 amino acids. The CDR3 is CACHGLHGTDTQYF. CDR3 sequence (DNA): TGTGCCTGTCATGGGCTTCACGGCACAGATACGCAGTATTTT.

This clonotype was detected ten times or more. The gene calls are TRBV7-9 and TRBJ2-7; D unresolved. Trimming stripped 4 bases from V and 5 bases from J, with 15 bases between. The CDR3 loop spans 14 amino acids. The germline gives CDR1 SEHNR, CDR2 FQNEAQ (reference sequence). DNA of the CDR3: TGTGCCAGCAGCTCAAGGGTGGGGATCGACGAGCAGTACTTC. It is translated as CASSSRVGIDEQYF.

This clonotype was counted many times. J is TRBJ2-7 and V is TRBV10-3; the match to TRBD1 covers 8 bases. CDR3 length: 13 residues. From germline, CDR1 is ENHRY and CDR2 SYGVKD. The V gene end was trimmed by 7 bases and the J gene end by 6 bases; junction bases not matched to a gene: 8. In nucleotides, the CDR3 is TGTGCCATCACCGGACAGGGTTTGCGCGAGCAGTACTTC. Protein: CAITGQGLREQYF.

The rearrangement uses TRBV4-3 and TRBJ2-3, with 8 bases matching TRBD2. The ends lost 1 base at V and 1 base at J; junction bases unmatched: 10. Germline V CDR1 and CDR2: LGHNA, YSLEER. The CDR3 totals 18 residues. This CDR3 reads CASSQGQGLAGRTDTQYF. CDR3 sequence (DNA): TGCGCCAGCAGCCAAGGACAAGGCTTAGCGGGACGCACAGATACGCAGTATTTT.

The chain links TRBV18 to TRBJ2-5; D possibly corresponds to TRBD2 (6 bases). The V and J ends lost 5 bases and 7 bases respectively, with 32 bases between them. CDR3 length: 19 amino acids. The V gene's germline CDR1 is KGHSH and CDR2 LQKENI. Here the CDR3 reads CASSSRLVAKARPRVTQYF. The CDR3 DNA reads as TGTGCCAGCTCATCTAGACTAGTGGCGAAGGCTCGGCCAAGAGTGACCCAGTACTTC.

This chain joins TRBV30 and TRBJ2-7; D possibly uses TRBD1 or TRBD2 (6 bases each). CDR3 size: 13 residues. The V and J ends lost 2 bases and 4 bases respectively, with 12 bases between them. In germline, CDR1 is GTSNPN, CDR2 SVGIG (reference sequence). Here the CDR3 DNA reads TGTGCCTGGAGTTCGGGGGCCGGATACGAGCAGTACTTC. Amino acid sequence: CAWSSGAGYEQYF.

This clonotype was detected ten times or more. The V gene is TRBV4-2, the J gene TRBJ1-5; D is ambiguous. Looked up from germline, CDR1 is LGHNA and CDR2 is YNFKEQ. V was shortened by 1 base and J by 4 bases, with 8 bases between the two germline ends. CDR3 length: 14 amino acids. The CDR3 region is CASSQAISNQPQHF. As DNA, the CDR3 is TGTGCCAGCAGCCAAGCTATTTCAAATCAGCCCCAGCATTTT.

At least ten counts were recorded for this clonotype. This chain connects TRBV5-1 to TRBJ1-5, with D possibly TRBD1 on 6 matching bases. CDR3 length: 15 amino acids. Germline V lookup: CDR1 SGHRS, CDR2 YFSETQ. The germline V and J ends were trimmed by 2 bases and 2 bases, with 11 bases remaining between them. DNA of the CDR3: TGCGCCAGCAGCTTACAGGGTATGGGCAATCAGCCCCAGCATTTT. It codes for CASSLQGMGNQPQHF.

This clonotype turned up a few times. The V call is TRBV12-3 or TRBV12-4, the J call TRBJ2-3, with 9 nucleotides matching TRBD2. J gave up 2 bases and V 6 bases, and 15 bases lay outside the gene matches. This CDR3 is built from 18 residues. DNA of the CDR3: TGTGCCAGCAGCGCCTTGGACTCTTTAGCGGGAGACACAGATACGCAGTATTTT. Protein: CASSALDSLAGDTDTQYF.

This rearrangement joins TRBV6-5 to TRBJ2-7, with D hard to call. The CDR3 is made up of 11 amino acids. Germline CDR1 reads MNHEY; CDR2 reads SVGAGI. Deletions cut 6 bases from V and 1 base from J, with 4 bases between. The CDR3 DNA reads as TGTGCCAGCAGGGGTTCCTACGAGCAGTACTTC. Residues: CASRGSYEQYF.

This clonotype came up many times. The chain carries TRBV9 and TRBJ2-7; 9 bases match TRBD2. This CDR3 has 15 residues. From germline, CDR1 is SGDLS and CDR2 YYNGEE. With 1 base clipped from V and 5 bases from J, the junction kept 7 bases outside the gene matches. The CDR3 region is CASSVNIAGENEQYF. The CDR3 nucleotides are TGTGCCAGCAGCGTAAATATAGCGGGAGAAAACGAGCAGTACTTC.

This clonotype was seen many times. The rearrangement joins TRBV6-5 to TRBJ2-7, with 12 bases fitting TRBD2. The CDR3 covers 15 residues. J lost 4 bases, V lost 4 bases, and 5 bases had no gene match. Germline lookup yields CDR1 MNHEY and CDR2 SVGAGI. The CDR3 loop is CASSLRTSGAYEQYF. As DNA, the CDR3 is TGTGCCAGCAGTTTACGGACTAGCGGGGCTTACGAGCAGTACTTC.

The gene calls are TRBV5-6 and TRBJ2-7; D is uncertain. Trimming took off 1 base at V and 3 bases at J, with 8 bases between the two ends. The CDR3 is made up of 13 amino acids. Germline V CDR1 and CDR2: SGHDT, YYEEEE. The CDR3 sequence: CASSLKQLYEQYF. For the CDR3, the DNA is TGTGCCAGCAGCTTGAAACAGCTCTACGAGCAGTACTTC. The entire variable domain, with the rest obtained from reference TRBV5-6 and TRBJ2-7, is as follows: DAGVTQSPTHLIKTRGQQVTLRCSPKSGHDTVSWYQQALGQGPQFIFQYYEEEERQRGNFPDRFSGHQFPNYSSELNVNALLLGDSALYLCASSLKQLYEQYFGPGTRLTVT.

There are many counts of this clonotype. The V gene is TRBV6-6, the J gene TRBJ2-1, with D unclear. Trimming took off 7 bases at V and 8 bases at J, with 15 bases between the two ends. CDR3 length: 13 residues. Germline V lookup: CDR1 MNHNY, CDR2 SVGAGI (reference sequence). The CDR3 DNA sequence: TGTGCCAGCACCAGATTGTCCCAGCATGAGCAGTTCTTC. Protein: CASTRLSQHEQFF.

A remark on this clonotype: It may be a read error: a sequence one base away is much more abundant. This rearrangement joins TRBV7-8 to TRBJ2-4, with 8 bases lining up with TRBD2. Looked up from germline, CDR1 is SGHVS and CDR2 is FQNEAQ. The CDR3 has 16 amino acids. Germline trimming cut 4 bases from V and 5 bases from J; bases unmatched to any gene: 10. CDR3 region: CASSSKYGTSQNIQYF. Written as DNA, the CDR3 is TGTGCCAGCAGCTCCAAGTACGGGACTAGTCAAAACATTCAGTACTTC.

This clonotype was detected many times. This chain joins TRBV19 and TRBJ2-1; the D call may be TRBD1 or TRBD2 (5 bases each). This CDR3 has 16 amino acids. The V end was cut by 5 bases, the J end by 3 bases, with 17 bases between. Looked up from germline, CDR1 is LNHDA and CDR2 is SQIVND (reference sequence). The CDR3 loop is CASSDTGTGFYNEQFF. CDR3 DNA: TGTGCCAGTAGTGACACCGGGACGGGATTCTACAATGAGCAGTTCTTC. Full variable domain (rest looked up from reference TRBV19 and TRBJ2-1): DGGITQSPKYLFRKEGQNVTLSCEQNLNHDAMYWYRQDPGQGLRLIYYSQIVNDFQKGDIAEGYSVSREKKESFPLTVTSAQKNPTAFYLCASSDTGTGFYNEQFFGPGTRLTVL.

This clonotype was seen many times. This sequence joins TRBV7-9 and TRBJ1-4, with unresolved D. V was trimmed by 5 bases and J by 4 bases, leaving 14 bases between them. Germline CDR1 SEHNR, CDR2 FQNEAQ (reference sequence). CDR3 size: 15 residues. For the CDR3, the DNA is TGTGCCAGCAGCCCACCCCACGGGGTTAATGAAAAACTGTTTTTT. Encoded protein: CASSPPHGVNEKLFF.